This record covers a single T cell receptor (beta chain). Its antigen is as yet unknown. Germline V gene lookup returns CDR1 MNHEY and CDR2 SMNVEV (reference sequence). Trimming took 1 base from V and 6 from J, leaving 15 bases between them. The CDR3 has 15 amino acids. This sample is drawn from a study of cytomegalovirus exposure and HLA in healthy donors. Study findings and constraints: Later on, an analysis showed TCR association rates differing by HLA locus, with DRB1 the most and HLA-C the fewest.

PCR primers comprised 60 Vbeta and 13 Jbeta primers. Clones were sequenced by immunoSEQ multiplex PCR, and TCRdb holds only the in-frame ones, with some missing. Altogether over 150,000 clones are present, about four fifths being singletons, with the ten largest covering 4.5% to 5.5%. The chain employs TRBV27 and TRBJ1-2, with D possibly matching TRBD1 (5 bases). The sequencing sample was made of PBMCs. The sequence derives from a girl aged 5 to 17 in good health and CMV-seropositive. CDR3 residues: CASSLWGREGDGYTF. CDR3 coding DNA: TGTGCCAGCAGTTTATGGGGCAGGGAAGGAGATGGCTACACCTTC.